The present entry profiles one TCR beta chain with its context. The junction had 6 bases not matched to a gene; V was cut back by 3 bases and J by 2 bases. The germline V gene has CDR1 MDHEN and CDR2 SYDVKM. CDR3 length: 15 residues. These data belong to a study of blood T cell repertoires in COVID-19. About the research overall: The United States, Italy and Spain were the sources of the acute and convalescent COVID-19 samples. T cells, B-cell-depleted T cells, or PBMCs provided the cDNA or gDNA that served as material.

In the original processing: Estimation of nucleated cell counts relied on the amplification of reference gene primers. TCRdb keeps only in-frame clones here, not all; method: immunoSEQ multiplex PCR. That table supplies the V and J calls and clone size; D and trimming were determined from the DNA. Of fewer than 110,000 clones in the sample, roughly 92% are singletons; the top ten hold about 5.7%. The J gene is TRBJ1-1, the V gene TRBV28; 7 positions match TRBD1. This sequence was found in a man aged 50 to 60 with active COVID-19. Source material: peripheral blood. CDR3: CASSFPGQRNTEAFF. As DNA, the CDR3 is TGTGCCAGCAGTTTTCCGGGACAGAGAAACACTGAAGCTTTCTTT.